The 31 T cell receptor beta chains below come from one sample, sequenced in a study of CD8 T cells in Susac syndrome. After extraction with the RNeasy kit, roughly 0.5 to 1 ug of the RNA was reverse transcribed using random hexamers. TCRdb reprocessed the immunoSEQ multiplex PCR reads with MiXCR, giving one entry per CDR3 protein. Among around 230,000 distinct CDR3 sequences listed, around 95% were seen once. The sequenced sample was CD4+ T cells from PBMCs. These receptors were taken from a human donor with multiple sclerosis.

This clonotype has just one count. The chain joins TRBV29-1 to TRBJ2-1; D remains unclear. Germline CDR1 and CDR2: SQVTM and ANQGSEA. The V gene lost 4 bases and the J gene lost 7 bases, with 8 bases spanning the gap. This CDR3 spans 11 amino acids. The CDR3 region is CSVAFLNEQFF. The CDR3 nucleotides read TGCAGCGTTGCGTTTTTAAATGAGCAGTTCTTC.

The chain carries TRBV12-3 or TRBV12-4 and TRBJ2-7, with a weak D call TRBD1 (5 bases). The CDR3 contains 14 residues. V lost 6 bases and J 7 bases, leaving 19 bases between the germline ends. Written as DNA, the CDR3 is TGTGCCAGCAGCCCCACGACAGTGACCCAAGAGCAGTACTTC. This gives the protein CASSPTTVTQEQYF.

The rearrangement links TRBV9 to TRBJ2-3; D gene unclear. The ends were cut back, 4 bases at V and 6 bases at J, with 21 bases in the middle. The CDR3 has 16 residues. Germline V lookup: CDR1 SGDLS, CDR2 YYNGEE. This CDR3 reads CASSFLGSRLRDTQYF. The CDR3 DNA reads as TGTGCCAGCAGCTTCCTCGGGTCCCGCCTAAGGGATACGCAGTATTTT.

This chain uses TRBV1 with TRBJ2-3; the table's D gene call, TRBD1, was not cross checked with the DNA. TRBV1 is recorded as a pseudogene. The CDR3 totals 15 residues. DNA of the CDR3: TGCACCAGCAGCCAAGTAGTTTGGGACGTCGGTACGCAGTATTTT. It translates to CTSSQVVWDVGTQYF.

The chain uses TRBV5-1 and TRBJ2-3, with D maybe TRBD2 (5 bases). This CDR3 region has 14 residues. Trimming shortened V by 2 bases and J by 4 bases, and 11 bases separated the two germline ends. Germline V gives CDR1 SGHRS, CDR2 YFSETQ. The CDR3 bases are TGCGCCAGCAGCTTCGGACTGGAAGCAGATACGCAGTATTTT. Amino acids: CASSFGLEADTQYF.

The CDR3 loop reads CASSRNYERPTDTQYF. In DNA, the CDR3 is TGTGCCAGCAGCCGCAATTACGAGAGACCCACAGATACGCAGTATTTT. V usage is TRBV14 and J usage is TRBJ2-3; D not certain. Looked up from germline, CDR1 is SGHDN and CDR2 is FVKESK. There are 16 residues in the CDR3. V lost 4 bases, J lost 2 bases, and 16 bases lay in between.

This rearrangement joins TRBV28 to TRBJ2-7, with TRBD2 identical over 9 bases. Germline CDR1 reads MDHEN; CDR2 reads SYDVKM. CDR3 size: 15 residues. V was clipped by 6 bases and J by 2 bases; unmatched bases: 8. The CDR3 loop reads CASRRTSGPTYEQYF. CDR3 bases: TGTGCCAGCAGACGTACTAGCGGGCCCACCTACGAGCAGTACTTC.

J is TRBJ2-5 and V is TRBV7-6; D tentatively fits TRBD1 or TRBD2 (5 bases each). This CDR3 spans 14 amino acids. The germline CDR1 and CDR2 sequences are SGHVS and FNYEAQ. Trimming took off 5 bases at V and 4 bases at J, with 14 bases between the two ends. This chain's CDR3 is CASSRDPGRETQYF. DNA for the CDR3: TGTGCCAGCAGCCGGGATCCAGGGAGAGAGACCCAGTACTTC.

V gene TRBV7-6 combines with J gene TRBJ2-3; D gene uncertain. The CDR3 is 14 residues long. Trimming removed 5 bases from V and 5 bases from J, with 14 bases in between. Germline-derived CDR1 and CDR2 are SGHVS and FNYEAQ. The CDR3 sequence is CASSRTGLVDTQYF. The CDR3 region has the DNA TGTGCCAGCAGCCGGACGGGTTTGGTAGATACGCAGTATTTT.

The chain is built from TRBV29-1 and TRBJ2-3; 9 bases fit TRBD2. The CDR3 is 14 residues long. Per germline, CDR1 SQVTM and CDR2 ANQGSEA. The ends lost 2 bases at V and 5 bases at J; junction bases unmatched: 5. This chain's CDR3 is CSVERREGVDTQYF. The CDR3 DNA sequence: TGCAGCGTTGAACGGCGGGAGGGTGTAGATACGCAGTATTTT.

This chain uses TRBV9 with TRBJ2-2; 8 bases agree with TRBD1. V was pared by 3 bases and J by 0 bases, with 1 base of the junction left unmatched. Germline lookup yields CDR1 SGDLS and CDR2 YYNGEE. The CDR3 runs 15 residues. The CDR3 here is CASSATGANTGELFF. The CDR3 DNA sequence: TGTGCCAGCAGCGCGACAGGGGCGAACACCGGGGAGCTGTTTTTT.

This chain connects TRBV30 to TRBJ2-2, with 9 bases aligning to TRBD2. The CDR3 spans 14 residues. Trimming at V came to 4 bases and at J to 5 bases, leaving 5 bases not matched to a gene. Germline CDR1 GTSNPN, CDR2 SVGIG (reference sequence). The DNA of the CDR3 is TGTGCCTGGAAAACTAGCGGGTATACCGGGGAGCTGTTTTTT. This codes for CAWKTSGYTGELFF.

This clonotype appeared a few times. The DNA for the CDR3 is TGCAGTGCTACCATAGCGGGAGTTTCGCAGTATTTT. It yields the protein CSATIAGVSQYF. This chain uses TRBV20-1 with TRBJ2-3; TRBD2 matches 9 bases. CDR1 and CDR2 from the germline V gene are DFQATT and SNEGSKA (reference sequence). V shed 4 bases, J shed 10 bases, and the junction held 6 bases outside the gene matches. The CDR3 sequence is 12 residues long.

This chain joins TRBV30 and TRBJ2-3; 7 bases line up with TRBD2. V shed 1 base and J 2 bases; nucleotides not matched to a gene: 3. CDR3 length: 14 residues. Germline CDR1 and CDR2: GTSNPN and SVGIG (reference sequence). The CDR3 DNA sequence: TGTGCCTGGAGTGGGCTAGCGGTCACAGATACGCAGTATTTT. This codes for CAWSGLAVTDTQYF.

This chain joins TRBV11-2 and TRBJ1-2; D gene unclear. Trimming cost V 5 bases and J 5 bases, with 9 bases left between them. This CDR3 has 12 residues. CDR1 SGHAT and CDR2 FQNNGV come from the germline V gene. The CDR3 coding sequence is TGTGCCAGCAGCAACCAACATTATGGCTACACCTTC. Amino acids: CASSNQHYGYTF.

The chain has TRBV3-1 and TRBJ2-3, with 7 bases identical to TRBD2. CDR1 is LGHDT, CDR2 YNNKEL, per germline (reference sequence). CDR3 length: 16 amino acids. V lost 0 bases and J lost 6; bases outside the gene matches: 9. The CDR3 coding sequence is TGTGCCAGCAGCCAAGATCAGACTAGCTTCGGGGATACGCAGTATTTT. Encoded protein: CASSQDQTSFGDTQYF.

The V gene is TRBV20-1, the J gene TRBJ2-7; D is unresolved. Deletions cut 0 bases from V and 3 bases from J, with 12 bases between. The CDR3 covers 14 residues. Germline V lookup: CDR1 DFQATT, CDR2 SNEGSKA (reference sequence). The CDR3 region is CSARELVGYYEQYF. The DNA of the CDR3 is TGCAGTGCTAGAGAGTTGGTTGGATACTACGAGCAGTACTTC.

The J gene is TRBJ2-7, the V gene TRBV29-1; 8 bases map to TRBD2. Germline CDR1 and CDR2: SQVTM and ANQGSEA. J lost 5 bases, V lost 4 bases, and 10 bases had no gene match. This CDR3 spans 14 amino acids. CDR3 nucleotides: TGCAGCGTTGGCCGGGGGGGGATGCCTGACGAGCAGTACTTC. Translated: CSVGRGGMPDEQYF.

This chain links TRBV12-3 or TRBV12-4 with TRBJ1-6; D uncertain. CDR3 size: 14 residues. V gave up 6 bases and J gave up 10 bases, with 16 bases separating them. The CDR3 protein is CASSSRGMGSPLHF. The CDR3 DNA reads as TGTGCCAGCAGCAGCCGGGGTATGGGATCACCCCTCCACTTT.

This chain links TRBV3-1 with TRBJ2-1; 9 nucleotides agree with TRBD1. The germline V gene encodes CDR1 LGHDT and CDR2 YNNKEL (reference sequence). V lost 4 bases and J lost 7; bases outside the gene matches: 2. The CDR3 length is 13 residues. In DNA, the CDR3 is TGTGCCAGCAGCCCTGGGACAGGGAATGAGCAGTTCTTC. It codes for CASSPGTGNEQFF.

The chain has TRBV30 and TRBJ2-1, with 8 bases matching TRBD2. The length of the CDR3 is 14 residues. CDR1 and CDR2 (germline): GTSNPN, SVGIG (reference sequence). The J segment lost 7 bases and the V segment lost 3 bases, leaving 8 bases of the junction unmatched. The CDR3 DNA reads as TGTGCCTGGAGGGTAGCGGGAACCCTTAATGAGCAGTTCTTC. Its protein is CAWRVAGTLNEQFF.

The chain couples TRBV7-9 to TRBJ2-3; D perhaps matches TRBD2 (5 bases). This CDR3 is built from 15 residues. Germline CDR1 reads SEHNR; CDR2 reads FQNEAQ (reference sequence). The V end lost 7 bases, the J end lost 3 bases, and 17 bases lay between the germline ends. CDR3: CASTRGAGTTDTQYF. DNA of the CDR3: TGTGCCAGCACCCGGGGTGCCGGAACTACAGATACGCAGTATTTT.

The V gene is TRBV20-1, the J gene TRBJ1-2; maybe TRBD1 (6 bases). Between the trimmed V and J ends, which lost 0 bases and 4 bases, there was a span of 21 bases. This CDR3 comprises 17 residues. Germline CDR1 is DFQATT and CDR2 is SNEGSKA (reference sequence). The CDR3 DNA reads TGCAGTGCTAGAGATGATGTGAGGAAGGGGGGCAGCTATGGCTACACCTTC. This encodes CSARDDVRKGGSYGYTF.

The chain is built from TRBV20-1 and TRBJ2-7; D is unclear. The germline V gene has CDR1 DFQATT and CDR2 SNEGSKA (reference sequence). The V end lost 2 bases, the J end lost 2 bases, and 10 bases lay between the germline ends. This CDR3 region has 13 residues. The CDR3 here is CSARSRETYEQYF. CDR3 nucleotide sequence: TGCAGTGCTAGAAGTAGGGAAACCTACGAGCAGTACTTC.

The rearrangement links TRBV7-2 to TRBJ2-3; a possible D gene is TRBD2 (5 bases). The CDR3 consists of 14 residues. Per the germline V gene, CDR1 is SGHTA and CDR2 is FQGNSA. V lost 4 bases, J lost 1 base, and 9 bases lay in between. The CDR3 coding sequence is TGTGCCAGCAGCTCAACTAGGGGCACAGATACGCAGTATTTT. Translated, it gives CASSSTRGTDTQYF.

The chain combines TRBV3-1 with TRBJ1-1, with D uncertain. The CDR3 length is 13 residues. Germline-derived CDR1 and CDR2 are LGHDT and YNNKEL (reference sequence). The V gene lost 0 bases and the J gene lost 7 bases, with 9 bases spanning the gap. This CDR3 is CASSQDRTDEAFF. DNA for the CDR3: TGTGCCAGCAGCCAAGATCGTACGGATGAAGCTTTCTTT.

CDR3 DNA sequence: TGTGCCAGCAGCCAAGTGGCCCGCGGGCGGATCACAGATACGCAGTATTTT. Amino acids: CASSQVARGRITDTQYF. The V call is TRBV3-1, the J call TRBJ2-3, with a tentative D call TRBD2 (5 bases). V lost 1 base and J lost 2, with 16 bases in between. Germline V gives CDR1 LGHDT, CDR2 YNNKEL (reference sequence). There are 17 residues in the CDR3.

The rearrangement uses TRBV3-1 and TRBJ2-3, with 12 positions matching TRBD2. With V trimmed by 0 bases and J by 2 bases, 12 bases remained unmatched. The germline CDR1 and CDR2 sequences are LGHDT and YNNKEL (reference sequence). The CDR3 has 20 amino acids. The CDR3 nucleotides are TGTGCCAGCAGCCAAGATCGACGGCTAGCGGGAGGGCCCCCCACAGATACGCAGTATTTT. It is translated as CASSQDRRLAGGPPTDTQYF.

The genes are TRBV15 and TRBJ2-5; possible D gene TRBD2, 6 bases. This CDR3 contains 15 residues. V lost 0 bases and J 4 bases, leaving 12 bases between the germline ends. Germline V gene sequence: CDR1 LNHNV, CDR2 YYDKDF (reference sequence). The CDR3, as DNA: TGTGCCACCAGCAGAGAGGGGGGAAAGGGAGAGACCCAGTACTTC. It yields the protein CATSREGGKGETQYF.

This chain uses TRBV6-6 with TRBJ1-3; D gene unclear. CDR1 and CDR2 from the germline V gene are MNHNY and SVGAGI (reference sequence). V lost 10 bases and J lost 8, with 12 bases in between. The CDR3 is 11 amino acids. The CDR3 DNA sequence: TGTGCCACCCTCTACGCCGACACCATATATTTT. Its protein product is CATLYADTIYF.

The chain links TRBV29-1 to TRBJ2-5; 7 bases fit TRBD2. Germline loops: CDR1 SQVTM, CDR2 ANQGSEA. V lost 7 bases and J lost 5; bases outside the gene matches: 7. This CDR3 comprises 12 residues. The CDR3 loop is CSGRTRSETQYF. CDR3 DNA sequence: TGCAGCGGACGGACTAGATCTGAGACCCAGTACTTC.